Below are 29 T cell receptor beta chains sequenced from a single sample in a study of T cells in Graves' hyperthyroidism and ophthalmopathy. The TCR beta CDR3 regions underwent amplification using RNA transcripts as the source. When the TCR CDR3 underwent first-round RT-PCR, the HTBI primer set was used. TCRdb recomputed calls from the multiplex PCR reads with MiXCR, one row per CDR3 protein. This sample has 530,000 or so distinct CDR3 sequences, with 46% found just once. Sequenced material: peripheral blood or thyroid tissue (not recorded which). These receptors were taken from a woman in her late teens or twenties with Graves' hyperthyroidism.

V usage is TRBV7-2 and J usage is TRBJ2-6, with D hard to call. Trimming removed 1 base at V and 0 bases at J, with 10 bases between. The germline V gene encodes CDR1 SGHTA and CDR2 FQGNSA. This CDR3 is built from 17 residues. DNA for the CDR3: TGTGCCAGCAGCTTAGGGATTAGCAACTCTGGGGCCAACGTCCTGACTTTC. Encoded protein: CASSLGISNSGANVLTF. The full variable domain, its missing parts supplied by reference TRBV7-2 and TRBJ2-6, is GAGVSQSPSNKVTEKGKDVELRCDPISGHTALYWYRQSLGQGLEFLIYFQGNSAPDKSGLPSDRFSAERTGGSVSTLTIQRTQQEDSAVYLCASSLGISNSGANVLTFGAGSRLTVL.

The chain has TRBV5-1 and TRBJ1-2, with a tentative D call TRBD1 (5 bases). Between the trimmed V and J ends, which lost 4 bases and 4 bases, there was a span of 17 bases. The CDR3 consists of 15 residues. Looked up from germline, CDR1 is SGHRS and CDR2 is YFSETQ. CDR3 residues: CASSQEAGKIYGYTF. DNA of the CDR3: TGCGCCAGCAGCCAGGAGGCAGGGAAAATCTATGGCTACACCTTC. Based on the CDR3 plus reference TRBV5-1 and TRBJ1-2, the full variable domain is KAGVTQTPRYLIKTRGQQVTLSCSPISGHRSVSWYQQTPGQGLQFLFEYFSETQRNKGNFPGRFSGRQFSNSRSEMNVSTLELGDSALYLCASSQEAGKIYGYTFGSGTRLTVV.

This clonotype was detected ten times or more. The rearrangement joins TRBV5-8 to TRBJ2-5; 7 positions match TRBD2. The length of the CDR3 is 13 residues. The trim removed 1 base at V and 3 bases at J, leaving 0 bases unmatched. Germline V gene sequence: CDR1 SGHTS, CDR2 YDEGEE. CDR3 loop: CASSLTSEETQYF. The CDR3, as DNA: TGTGCCAGCAGCTTGACTAGCGAAGAGACCCAGTACTTC.

The chain employs TRBV12-3 or TRBV12-4 and TRBJ1-4; the D is unclear. The CDR3 sequence is 14 residues long. V lost 6 bases to trimming and J lost 7 bases, with 15 bases between them. CDR3: CASRSGGGGEKLFF. DNA of the CDR3: TGTGCCAGCAGATCCGGTGGCGGAGGTGAAAAACTGTTTTTT.

The sample holds many counts of this clonotype. The rearrangement uses TRBV7-9 and TRBJ1-2, with D tentatively TRBD1 (5 bases). Germline V gene sequence: CDR1 SEHNR, CDR2 FQNEAQ (reference sequence). The CDR3 totals 16 residues. The ends were cut back, 5 bases at V and 3 bases at J, with 19 bases in the middle. The CDR3 DNA is TGTGCCAGCAGCCCATTTGGGGGTACGCTGGACTATGGCTACACCTTC. This gives the protein CASSPFGGTLDYGYTF.

This clonotype was observed many times. The chain combines TRBV29-1 with TRBJ1-5; D possibly corresponds to TRBD1 (5 bases). V was cut by 5 bases and J by 6 bases, with 14 bases left in between. The CDR3 has 13 residues. In germline, CDR1 is SQVTM, CDR2 ANQGSEA. The CDR3 DNA sequence: TGCAGCGTTCGTGGGGGGGGATCTCAGCCCCAGCATTTT. Protein: CSVRGGGSQPQHF. Variable domain in full (rest from reference TRBV29-1 and TRBJ1-5): SAVISQKPSRDICQRGTSLTIQCQVDSQVTMMFWYRQQPGQSLTLIATANQGSEATYESGFVIDKFPISRPNLTFSTLTVSNMSPEDSSIYLCSVRGGGSQPQHFGDGTRLSIL.

The chain has TRBV19 and TRBJ2-5; 11 bases agree with TRBD1. The germline V gene has CDR1 LNHDA and CDR2 SQIVND (reference sequence). Trimming removed 4 bases from V and 5 bases from J; junction bases left unmatched: 6. This CDR3 is built from 15 residues. CDR3 DNA: TGTGCCAGTAGTACTGGACAGGGGGCGCGGGAGACCCAGTACTTC. The encoded protein is CASSTGQGARETQYF.

This clonotype was observed at least ten times. DNA of the CDR3: TGCAGTGCTAGAGTCGCGGACGGCGGGGAGACCCAGTACTTC. Its translation is CSARVADGGETQYF. The chain has TRBV20-1 and TRBJ2-5; D is perhaps TRBD2 (5 bases). Germline CDR1 DFQATT, CDR2 SNEGSKA (reference sequence). V lost 1 base, J lost 5 bases, and 14 bases lay in between. CDR3 length equals 14 residues.

The chain carries TRBV7-9 and TRBJ2-3; TRBD2 agrees at 8 bases. CDR1 is SEHNR, CDR2 FQNEAQ, per germline (reference sequence). J lost 6 bases, V lost 4 bases, and 6 bases had no gene match. This CDR3 has 14 amino acids. The CDR3 sequence is CASSWGLGRDTQYF. DNA for the CDR3: TGTGCCAGCAGCTGGGGACTAGGGAGGGATACGCAGTATTTT.

The rearrangement links TRBV5-1 to TRBJ1-1, with D maybe TRBD1 (5 bases). Germline V gives CDR1 SGHRS, CDR2 YFSETQ. The CDR3 runs 14 residues. Trimming pared 4 bases from V and 2 bases from J, leaving 12 bases between. The CDR3 region has the DNA TGCGCCAGCAGCCAAGGGGCGATCAACACTGAAGCTTTCTTT. This encodes CASSQGAINTEAFF.

This clonotype was counted ten times or more. V usage is TRBV25-1 and J usage is TRBJ1-5; D not resolved. There are 14 residues in the CDR3. The ends were cut back, 3 bases at V and 3 bases at J, with 9 bases in the middle. The germline gives CDR1 MGHDK, CDR2 SYGVNS. The CDR3 loop reads CASSDWGANQPQHF. The CDR3 DNA reads TGTGCCAGCAGTGACTGGGGAGCCAATCAGCCCCAGCATTTT.

This clonotype appeared many times. The rearrangement joins TRBV6-5 to TRBJ2-7; 12 positions match TRBD2. The germline V gene has CDR1 MNHEY and CDR2 SVGAGI. Trimming at V came to 7 bases and at J to 7 bases, leaving 8 bases not matched to a gene. This CDR3 has 14 amino acids. DNA of the CDR3: TGTGCCAGCAATCGACTAGCGGGAGTGGGGGAGCAGTACTTC. It specifies CASNRLAGVGEQYF.

The V call is TRBV29-1, the J call TRBJ2-5; D may correspond to TRBD1 or TRBD2 (5 bases each). This CDR3 spans 13 amino acids. The ends were cut back, 8 bases at V and 4 bases at J, with 17 bases in the middle. From germline, CDR1 is SQVTM and CDR2 ANQGSEA. The CDR3 loop reads CSILTGTVETQYF. CDR3 in DNA: TGCAGCATCCTGACTGGGACGGTAGAGACCCAGTACTTC. Full variable domain (rest looked up from reference TRBV29-1 and TRBJ2-5): SAVISQKPSRDICQRGTSLTIQCQVDSQVTMMFWYRQQPGQSLTLIATANQGSEATYESGFVIDKFPISRPNLTFSTLTVSNMSPEDSSIYLCSILTGTVETQYFGPGTRLLVL.

This clonotype was seen a handful of times. This sequence may be a read error, since a much larger clone differs from it by one base. The chain employs TRBV20-1 and TRBJ1-2, with D possibly being TRBD1 (6 bases). The ends were cut back, 5 bases at V and 8 bases at J, with 9 bases in the middle. The germline V gene encodes CDR1 DFQATT and CDR2 SNEGSKA (reference sequence). The CDR3 runs to 10 residues. The CDR3 region is CSAVQGGYTF. The CDR3 DNA sequence: TGCAGTGCTGTACAGGGCGGCTACACCTTC.

The rearrangement uses TRBV6-1 and TRBJ1-2, with 7 bases fitting TRBD1. Losses at the gene ends were 5 bases for V and 3 bases for J; bases not matched to a gene: 3. Looked up from germline, CDR1 is MNHNS and CDR2 is SASEGT. The CDR3 covers 13 residues. In DNA, the CDR3 is TGTGCCAGCAGTTCGGGACAGCACTATGGCTACACCTTC. It translates to CASSSGQHYGYTF.

The gene calls are TRBV7-7 and TRBJ2-5; 14 bases map to TRBD2. V lost 10 bases and J lost 6; bases outside the gene matches: 16. CDR3 size: 17 residues. The V gene's germline CDR1 is SSHAT and CDR2 FNYEAQ (reference sequence). DNA of the CDR3: TGTGCCATCAGTGAGCGGGGACTAGCGGGAGATGTAAAGACCCAGTACTTC. Amino acid sequence: CAISERGLAGDVKTQYF.

This chain links TRBV5-1 with TRBJ1-1; 9 positions match TRBD1. The CDR3 is 14 residues long. V gave up 0 bases and J gave up 10 bases; unmatched junction bases: 7. Per germline, CDR1 SGHRS and CDR2 YFSETQ. The CDR3 protein is CASSLGDGTGPAFF. CDR3 nucleotides: TGCGCCAGCAGCTTGGGTGACGGGACAGGGCCAGCTTTCTTT.

This clonotype was counted many times. The chain carries TRBV25-1 and TRBJ1-1, with a weak D call TRBD1 (6 bases). Germline assignment: CDR1 MGHDK and CDR2 SYGVNS. Trimming shortened V by 2 bases and J by 0 bases, and 13 bases separated the two germline ends. The CDR3 totals 16 residues. In nucleotides, the CDR3 is TGTGCCAGCAGTGAAGGGACATTCTCCATGAACACTGAAGCTTTCTTT. Translation gives CASSEGTFSMNTEAFF.

There are many counts of this clonotype. The chain combines TRBV29-1 with TRBJ1-5; 7 nucleotides line up with TRBD1. Germline-derived CDR1 and CDR2 are SQVTM and ANQGSEA. This CDR3 comprises 13 residues. Trimming took 4 bases from V and 7 from J; bases not matched to a gene: 7. Here the CDR3 DNA reads TGCAGCGTTGTTCCGCAGGGGGGGCAGCCCCAGCATTTT. Residues: CSVVPQGGQPQHF.

In this sample, this clonotype turned up many times. The V gene is TRBV10-3, the J gene TRBJ1-1; a possible D gene is TRBD1 (5 bases). V was pared by 3 bases and J by 7 bases, with 15 bases between. CDR1 is ENHRY, CDR2 SYGVKD, per germline. The CDR3 loop spans 14 amino acids. Here the CDR3 reads CAISERRGGDEAFF. CDR3 sequence (DNA): TGTGCCATCAGTGAACGGAGGGGTGGGGATGAAGCTTTCTTT.

In its sample, this clonotype was seen many times. The gene calls are TRBV10-2 and TRBJ2-2; either TRBD1 or TRBD2 may supply D (6 bases each). The ends were cut back, 8 bases at V and 6 bases at J, with 13 bases in the middle. The CDR3 contains 13 residues. From germline, CDR1 is WSHSY and CDR2 SAAADI. This CDR3 is CASREGGAGELFF. As DNA, the CDR3 is TGCGCCAGCCGCGAGGGGGGCGCCGGGGAGCTGTTTTTT.

This clonotype was recorded once. The V gene is TRBV7-3, the J gene TRBJ2-1, with D perhaps TRBD2 (5 bases). The end of the DNA aligns better with TRBJ2-7, so the J call may be wrong. The CDR3 extends over 16 amino acids. Germline V lookup: CDR1 SGHTA, CDR2 FQGTGA. In nucleotides, the CDR3 is TGTGCCAGCAGCTTAGGGGTCGGGGTCTCCTACAATGAGCAGTACTTC. This gives the protein CASSLGVGVSYNEQYF.

The V call is TRBV10-3, the J call TRBJ2-5, with D possibly TRBD2 on 7 matching bases. The CDR3 consists of 16 residues. V lost 4 bases to trimming and J lost 3 bases, with 18 bases between them. Germline V gene data show CDR1 as ENHRY and CDR2 as SYGVKD. The CDR3 spells CAISGSGGGGEETQYF. The CDR3 region has the DNA TGTGCCATCAGTGGTTCGGGTGGAGGGGGGGAAGAGACCCAGTACTTC.

This chain links TRBV7-6 with TRBJ2-7; 7 bases map to TRBD2. The CDR3 runs to 14 residues. The trim removed 5 bases at V and 9 bases at J, leaving 13 bases unmatched. The germline gives CDR1 SGHVS, CDR2 FNYEAQ. CDR3 amino acids: CASSREGAAQRQYF. In nucleotides, the CDR3 is TGTGCCAGCAGCAGGGAGGGAGCGGCCCAGAGGCAGTACTTC.

Remarks on this clonotype: The conserved closing phenylalanine or tryptophan is absent in this CDR3, likely reflecting a read error. No DNA is shown, since the ends of the CDR3 on it are uncertain; the CDR3 is the one TCRdb lists. This rearrangement joins TRBV2 to TRBJ1-5. Counting both end residues, the CDR3 totals 15 amino acids. Germline-derived CDR1 and CDR2 are SNHLY and FYNNEI. The chain's CDR3 is CASSEARWTSGYEHS.

This clonotype was counted at least ten times. V gene TRBV6-5 combines with J gene TRBJ2-5; weak D call: TRBD2 (6 bases). With 6 bases removed from V and 10 bases from J, the gap between germline ends came to 21 bases. The CDR3 has 14 amino acids. In germline, CDR1 is MNHEY, CDR2 SVGAGI. CDR3 nucleotides: TGTGCCAGCAGCAAGGAGGGACTCCGAGGAATCCAGTACTTC. Translated: CASSKEGLRGIQYF.

V is TRBV24-1 and J is TRBJ1-1; D perhaps matches TRBD1 (5 bases). Trimming cost V 5 bases and J 7 bases, with 16 bases left between them. This CDR3 contains 14 residues. The germline V gene encodes CDR1 KGHDR and CDR2 SFDVKD. The CDR3 is CATSARVSYNEAFF. The CDR3 DNA follows: TGTGCCACCAGTGCCAGGGTCTCCTACAATGAAGCTTTCTTT.

The V call is TRBV2, the J call TRBJ2-7; D perhaps matches TRBD2 (6 bases). V lost 11 bases and J 5 bases, leaving 13 bases between the germline ends. Germline loops: CDR1 SNHLY, CDR2 FYNNEI. The CDR3 has 11 amino acids. The CDR3 bases are TGTGCCGTAACGGGGGACGACGAGCAGTACTTC. Translated: CAVTGDDEQYF.

This clonotype showed up many times. This chain uses TRBV6-1 with TRBJ1-5; TRBD1 aligns across 7 bases. In germline, CDR1 is MNHNS, CDR2 SASEGT. The trim removed 6 bases at V and 16 bases at J, leaving 6 bases unmatched. The CDR3 is 10 residues long. The CDR3 here is CASRGRDRHF. The CDR3, as DNA: TGTGCCAGCAGAGGCCGGGACAGACATTTT.